Listed below are T cell receptor beta chains from one sample, sequenced in a study of CD8+CD57+ T cells in acquired aplastic anemia. TCRdb re-called the reads with MiXCR, one entry per CDR3 protein. Of roughly 120,000 distinct CDR3 sequences listed, approximately 50% are singletons. The sample consisted of sorted CD4+, CD8+, or CD8+CD57+ T cells (not recorded which) from PBMCs. The receptor set was obtained from a human donor with aplastic anemia. CDR3s include the opening cysteine and the closing phenylalanine or tryptophan. D genes are given only for firm matches. Clone sizes are given selectively: once, few, many, or a class where the clone is expanded.

d_gene	v_gene	abundance	j_gene	CDR3aa	CDR3nt
-	TRBV2	-	TRBJ1-3	CASASFSGNTIYF	TGTGCCAGCGCGTCCTTCTCTGGAAACACCATATATTTT
-	TRBV6-9	once	TRBJ1-1	CASLTSQRNTEAFF	TGTGCCAGCCTTACCTCCCAACGGAACACTGAAGCTTTCTTT
-	TRBV25-1	-	TRBJ2-1	CASSEYGNEQFF	TGTGCCAGCAGTGAATACGGGAATGAGCAGTTCTTC
-	TRBV4-2	-	TRBJ2-2	CASSHDDSTRTGELFF	TGTGCCAGCAGCCACGATGACAGCACCCGGACCGGGGAGCTGTTTTTT
-	TRBV2	-	TRBJ2-1	CASSAQSYNEQFF	TGTGCCAGCAGTGCCCAGTCCTACAATGAGCAGTTCTTC
-	TRBV2	-	TRBJ2-1	CASRGQVQFF	TGTGCCAGCAGGGGGCAGGTCCAGTTCTTC
-	TRBV27	-	TRBJ1-1	CASSLDWGSEAFF	TGTGCCAGCAGTTTAGATTGGGGGAGTGAAGCTTTCTTT
-	TRBV19	many	TRBJ2-2	CASRPGGRRNTGELFF	TGTGCCAGTAGACCCGGGGGACGGAGGAACACCGGGGAGCTGTTTTTT
-	TRBV15	many	TRBJ1-1	CATSRDRAPNTEAFF	TGTGCCACCAGCAGAGACAGGGCACCGAACACTGAAGCTTTCTTT
TRBD1	TRBV28	-	TRBJ1-3	CASSNRGFGHTIYF	TGTGCCAGCAGCAACAGGGGGTTTGGACACACCATATATTTT
-	TRBV2	many	TRBJ2-7	CASSAGTEDEQYF	TGTGCCAGCAGCGCCGGGACCGAGGACGAGCAGTACTTC
TRBD1	TRBV7-8	-	TRBJ1-2	CASSLRLGQGNGYTF	TGTGCCAGCAGCTTACGGTTGGGACAGGGTAATGGCTACACCTTC
-	TRBV28	-	TRBJ2-3	CASSFPAEASTDTQYF	TGTGCCAGCAGTTTTCCCGCAGAGGCTAGCACAGATACGCAGTATTTT
-	TRBV9	-	TRBJ1-1	CASSPGGLEAFF	TGTGCCAGCAGCCCCGGGGGACTTGAAGCTTTCTTT
-	TRBV7-2	-	TRBJ2-7	CASSRGQIRDEQYF	TGTGCCAGCAGCCGTGGACAGATACGGGACGAGCAGTACTTC
-	TRBV19	many	TRBJ1-1	CASSISLAPGAEAFF	TGTGCCAGTAGTATAAGTTTAGCGCCAGGAGCTGAAGCTTTCTTT
TRBD1	TRBV29-1	few	TRBJ2-7	CSRVGQGDEQYF	TGCAGCCGGGTAGGACAGGGTGACGAGCAGTACTTC
TRBD2	TRBV24-1	-	TRBJ2-5	CATSGSGGGVWETQYF	TGTGCCACCAGTGGATCTGGCGGGGGGGTTTGGGAGACCCAGTACTTC
TRBD1	TRBV11-2	-	TRBJ2-5	CASSLGQGWQETQYF	TGTGCCAGCAGCTTAGGACAGGGGTGGCAAGAGACCCAGTACTTC
-	TRBV14	many	TRBJ2-3	CASSQDGAGDSTDTQYF	TGTGCCAGCAGCCAAGATGGGGCAGGGGACTCCACAGATACGCAGTATTTT
TRBD1	TRBV5-1	-	TRBJ1-2	CASSLEGTVFYGYTF	TGCGCCAGCAGCTTGGAGGGGACAGTATTCTATGGCTACACCTTC
-	TRBV29-1	-	TRBJ2-3	CSVEHYTDTQYF	TGCAGCGTTGAACACTACACAGATACGCAGTATTTT
-	TRBV5-1	-	TRBJ2-7	CASSISPYEQYF	TGCGCCAGCAGCATTAGCCCCTACGAGCAGTACTTC
TRBD2	TRBV10-3	-	TRBJ2-2	CAIRRMERGANTGELFF	TGTGCCATCAGGAGAATGGAGCGGGGAGCGAACACCGGGGAGCTGTTTTTT
-	TRBV20-1	-	TRBJ2-5	CSAPSLRGDQYF	TGCAGTGCTCCTAGTCTAAGGGGGGACCAGTACTTC
-	TRBV2	-	TRBJ2-7	CASQNVEGQQYF	TGTGCCAGTCAGAATGTCGAGGGACAGCAGTACTTC
-	TRBV19	-	TRBJ1-5	CASNLYRGDQPQHF	TGTGCCAGCAATCTCTATCGGGGGGATCAGCCCCAGCATTTT
-	TRBV10-3	-	TRBJ1-6	CAIRAGVNSPLHF	TGTGCCATCAGGGCGGGTGTGAATTCACCCCTCCACTTT
-	TRBV7-9	-	TRBJ2-5	CASTLQETQYF	TGTGCCAGCACATTACAAGAGACCCAGTACTTC
-	TRBV2	few	TRBJ2-7	CASSEAQDNVYEQYF	TGTGCCAGCAGTGAAGCCCAGGACAACGTCTACGAGCAGTACTTC
TRBD2	TRBV7-2	-	TRBJ2-1	CASSSGTSGYNEQFF	TGTGCCAGCAGCTCCGGGACTAGCGGCTACAATGAGCAGTTCTTC
-	TRBV20-1	once	TRBJ1-2	CSASAENYGYTF	TGCAGTGCCAGTGCCGAAAACTATGGCTACACCTTC
-	TRBV2	-	TRBJ2-3	CASSGLVADTQYF	TGTGCCAGCAGTGGACTAGTGGCAGATACGCAGTATTTT
-	TRBV20-1	many	TRBJ2-7	CSAWGDGISYEQYF	TGCAGTGCTTGGGGAGATGGAATATCCTACGAGCAGTACTTC
TRBD1	TRBV29-1	-	TRBJ2-7	CSGGQGTSWEQYF	TGCAGCGGGGGACAGGGTACCTCCTGGGAGCAGTACTTC
-	TRBV2	-	TRBJ1-1	CASSERETAHSEAFF	TGTGCCAGCAGTGAACGCGAAACCGCTCATTCTGAAGCTTTCTTT
-	TRBV9	few	TRBJ2-2	CASSPLRGELFF	TGTGCCAGCAGCCCCCTTCGGGGGGAGCTGTTTTTT
-	TRBV12-3/TRBV12-4	-	TRBJ2-2	CASSLFSGELFF	TGTGCCAGCAGTTTATTTAGCGGGGAGCTGTTTTTT
TRBD2	TRBV7-9	many	TRBJ2-7	CASSFVGGGSYEQYF	TGTGCCAGCAGCTTCGTCGGCGGCGGGAGTTACGAGCAGTACTTC
TRBD2	TRBV4-1	-	TRBJ2-7	CASSRVWGTNGEQYF	TGCGCCAGCAGCCGCGTTTGGGGGACTAATGGCGAGCAGTACTTC
TRBD1	TRBV13	many	TRBJ1-3	CASSVDRAGNTIYF	TGTGCCAGCAGCGTCGACAGGGCTGGAAACACCATATATTTT
TRBD1	TRBV10-3	-	TRBJ1-2	CAISAGTGTLYGYTF	TGTGCCATCAGTGCCGGGACAGGGACTCTCTATGGCTACACCTTC
TRBD2	TRBV12-3/TRBV12-4	many	TRBJ2-5	CASSLEGSWEGPQAETQYF	TGTGCCAGCAGTTTGGAGGGATCGTGGGAGGGACCCCAAGCAGAGACCCAGTACTTC
-	TRBV19	-	TRBJ2-6	CASTFQAGLGANVLTF	TGTGCCAGTACCTTCCAGGCCGGTCTGGGGGCCAACGTCCTGACTTTC
-	TRBV20-1	-	TRBJ1-4	CSARDTNEKLFF	TGCAGTGCTAGAGATACAAATGAAAAACTGTTTTTT
-	TRBV19	few	TRBJ1-1	CASNAWADTEAFF	TGTGCCAGTAACGCGTGGGCCGACACTGAAGCTTTCTTT
TRBD1	TRBV7-8	-	TRBJ2-3	CASSDREWADTQYF	TGTGCCAGCTCGGACAGGGAATGGGCAGATACGCAGTATTTT
-	TRBV20-1	-	TRBJ2-1	CSARSSTRQSYNEQFF	TGCAGTGCTAGAAGCAGTACGAGGCAGTCCTACAATGAGCAGTTCTTC
-	TRBV19	few	TRBJ2-4	CASSSLAKNIQYF	TGTGCCAGTAGTAGTTTAGCCAAAAACATTCAGTACTTC
TRBD1	TRBV2	-	TRBJ1-6	CASSEGDRASPLHF	TGTGCCAGCAGTGAAGGGGACAGGGCTTCACCCCTCCACTTT